The 26 T cell receptor beta chains below come from one sample, sequenced in a study of spatial heterogeneity in lung cancer. Their antigens remain unidentified. Study findings and constraints: One measure, the expanded intratumoral alpha and beta TCR count, tracked tumor mutation counts.

The time point: sample taken at primary tumor resection. TCRdb reprocessed the 5' RACE reads via MiXCR and lists one record per CDR3 protein. The sample carries around 2,800 distinct CDR3 sequences, about 6.8% recorded once. The material sequenced was lung tumor tissue, taken at surgery. These receptors all stem from a male donor with early-stage non-small cell lung cancer.

This clonotype is judged medium-sized. This beta chain is a stray read from a library made for alpha chains; its abundance is not meaningful. The V call is TRBV28, the J call TRBJ1-4; D is ambiguous. The CDR3 is made up of 16 amino acids. V was clipped by 1 base and J by 8 bases, with 17 bases between them. CDR1 is MDHEN, CDR2 SYDVKM, per germline. This CDR3 reads CASSLYSAYAYEKLFF. The CDR3 nucleotides are TGTGCCAGCAGTTTATACTCGGCATACGCGTACGAAAAACTGTTTTTT.

This clonotype ranks as medium-sized. This beta chain lies outside the target of a library built for alpha chains; its clone size means little. The V gene is TRBV30, the J gene TRBJ1-5; D unresolved. In germline, CDR1 is GTSNPN, CDR2 SVGIG (reference sequence). Trimming removed 3 bases from V and 1 base from J, with 7 bases in between. This CDR3 spans 13 amino acids. The CDR3: CAWSAGSNQPQHF. In DNA form, the CDR3 reads TGTGCCTGGAGCGCGGGGAGCAATCAGCCCCAGCATTTT. Based on the CDR3 plus reference TRBV30 and TRBJ1-5, the full variable domain is SQTIHQWPATLVQPVGSPLSLECTVEGTSNPNLYWYRQAAGRGLQLLFYSVGIGQISSEVPQNLSASRPQDRQFILSSKKLLLSDSGFYLCAWSAGSNQPQHFGDGTRLSIL.

This clonotype is medium-sized by share. With the library built for alpha chains, this beta chain is off target and its frequency is not meaningful. The V and J genes are TRBV11-2 and TRBJ2-7, with D unclear. The CDR3 has 14 amino acids. V lost 5 bases to trimming and J lost 6 bases, with 17 bases between them. The germline gives CDR1 SGHAT, CDR2 FQNNGV. CDR3 nucleotides: TGTGCCAGCAGCCCCGAAAGGGCCATCGGCGAGCAGTACTTC. Its translation: CASSPERAIGEQYF.

By sample share, this clonotype is medium-sized. The size of this beta chain means little, since it is a stray read in a library made for alpha chains. The chain is built from TRBV7-9 and TRBJ2-3; a weak D match, TRBD2 (6 bases). This CDR3 is 17 amino acids long. Deletions cut 7 bases from V and 4 bases from J, with 24 bases between. Looked up from germline, CDR1 is SEHNR and CDR2 is FQNEAQ (reference sequence). As DNA, the CDR3 is TGTGCCAGCACCTTCCCCCTAGAGGTTCGGGGGTCAGATACGCAGTATTTT. Amino acids: CASTFPLEVRGSDTQYF.

By frequency in the sample, this clonotype is medium-sized. Since it is a stray read in a library aimed at alpha chains, this beta chain has a size that is not meaningful. The rearrangement links TRBV9 to TRBJ2-3; TRBD1 matches at 10 bases. The CDR3 runs 17 residues. Unmatched junction bases numbered 6, after V lost 0 bases and J lost 2 bases. Germline V CDR1 and CDR2: SGDLS, YYNGEE. DNA for the CDR3: TGTGCCAGCAGCGTAGCCGGGACAGGGGCGCCCACAGATACGCAGTATTTT. Its translation is CASSVAGTGAPTDTQYF. The complete variable domain, with remaining parts taken from reference TRBV9 and TRBJ2-3, reads DSGVTQTPKHLITATGQRVTLRCSPRSGDLSVYWYQQSLDQGLQFLIQYYNGEERAKGNILERFSAQQFPDLHSELNLSSLELGDSALYFCASSVAGTGAPTDTQYFGPGTRLTVL.

This clonotype is medium-sized within its sample. Little can be read into the size of this beta chain, an off-target read in a library designed for alpha chains. The chain is built from TRBV7-2 and TRBJ1-5; D is undetermined. CDR1 and CDR2 from the germline V gene are SGHTA and FQGNSA. Trimming shortened V by 5 bases and J by 0 bases, and 8 bases separated the two germline ends. This CDR3 is 14 amino acids long. The CDR3 DNA reads as TGTGCCAGCAGCCGATATGGTAGCAATCAGCCCCAGCATTTT. Translating it yields CASSRYGSNQPQHF.

With regard to this clonotype: Because the library targeted alpha chains, this beta chain is an off-target read whose size means little. This chain connects TRBV14 to TRBJ2-1; D unresolved. Germline CDR1 and CDR2: SGHDN and FVKESK. The V end lost 1 base, the J end lost 0 bases, and 10 bases lay between the germline ends. The CDR3 contains 16 residues. CDR3 in DNA: TGTGCCAGCAGCCAAGGGCTCTCCTACTCCTACAATGAGCAGTTCTTC. Translating it yields CASSQGLSYSYNEQFF.

In its sample, this clonotype ranks as medium-sized. For a library built for alpha chains, this beta chain is a stray read; little rests on its size. V and J are TRBV18 and TRBJ1-1, with TRBD1 identical over 8 bases. CDR1 and CDR2 from the germline V gene are KGHSH and LQKENI. The CDR3 consists of 15 residues. V gave up 5 bases and J gave up 1 base; unmatched junction bases: 6. CDR3 region: CASSSDRATNTEAFF. The CDR3 nucleotides read TGTGCCAGCTCATCGGACAGGGCCACGAACACTGAAGCTTTCTTT.

Relative to its sample, this clonotype is medium-sized. Because this beta chain is a stray read in a library intended to capture alpha chains, its abundance should not be given much weight. The chain carries TRBV6-1 and TRBJ2-2; D is perhaps TRBD1 (6 bases). With 6 bases removed from V and 5 bases from J, the gap between germline ends came to 7 bases. The CDR3 has 12 amino acids. Germline lookup yields CDR1 MNHNS and CDR2 SASEGT. CDR3 amino acids: CASRTGTGELFF. The CDR3 DNA follows: TGTGCCAGCAGAACAGGGACCGGGGAGCTGTTTTTT.

This clonotype is classed as medium-sized. The library was prepared for alpha chains; this beta chain is a stray read, so its frequency means little. V is TRBV6-5 and J is TRBJ2-7, with 7 bases matching TRBD1. The ends lost 0 bases at V and 6 bases at J; junction bases unmatched: 8. The CDR3 is made up of 15 amino acids. Germline CDR1 is MNHEY and CDR2 is SVGAGI. CDR3 in amino acids: CASSYSTQGDTEQYF. CDR3 in DNA: TGTGCCAGCAGTTACTCGACCCAGGGGGACACCGAGCAGTACTTC.

This clonotype rates as medium-sized. A library prepared for alpha chains yielded this beta chain as an off-target read; its size is of little meaning. The CDR3 protein is CASSSGGQYNEQFF. The DNA of the CDR3 is TGTGCCAGCAGCTCCGGGGGGCAGTACAATGAGCAGTTCTTC. The chain combines TRBV11-1 with TRBJ2-1; D might be TRBD2 (7 bases). The CDR3 length is 14 residues. The V gene's germline CDR1 is SGHAT and CDR2 FQDESV (reference sequence). V was trimmed by 4 bases and J by 4 bases, leaving 11 bases between them.

This clonotype is categorized as large (0.1 to 1%). Being off target in a library aimed at alpha chains, this beta chain has a size of little meaning. The gene calls are TRBV4-1 and TRBJ2-1, with TRBD1 matching over 9 bases. This CDR3 is built from 17 residues. Germline trimming cut 0 bases from V and 7 bases from J; bases unmatched to any gene: 10. Per germline, CDR1 MGHRA and CDR2 YSYEKL. In DNA form, the CDR3 reads TGCGCCAGCAGCCAAGATGTGTCGGGACAGGGTATTAATGAGCAGTTCTTC. Its protein is CASSQDVSGQGINEQFF.

Sample share makes this clonotype medium-sized. This beta chain represents an off-target read in a library built for alpha chains; its size is of limited meaning. V and J are TRBV27 and TRBJ1-5; 8 bases are shared with TRBD1. V trimming: 7 bases; J trimming: 7 bases; junction bases outside the gene matches: 3. CDR1 and CDR2 (germline): MNHEY, SMNVEV (reference sequence). The CDR3 is 12 amino acids. CDR3 protein: CASNDRGQPQHF. DNA of the CDR3: TGTGCCAGCAACGACAGGGGACAGCCCCAGCATTTT.

Sample share makes this clonotype medium-sized. This beta chain is a stray sequence in a library constructed for alpha chains; its clone size is not meaningful. The J gene is TRBJ1-4, the V gene TRBV6-1; D possibly corresponds to TRBD1 (6 bases). The CDR3 has 16 amino acids. Per germline, CDR1 MNHNS and CDR2 SASEGT. V lost 8 bases and J lost 1, with 17 bases in between. Here the CDR3 reads CASADSPQGTNEKLFF. The CDR3 DNA reads TGTGCCAGCGCGGACAGCCCCCAAGGAACTAATGAAAAACTGTTTTTT.

Relative to its sample, this clonotype is medium-sized. Within a library made for alpha chains, this beta chain is off target, and its count is uninformative. The V gene is TRBV6-5, the J gene TRBJ1-1; weak D call: TRBD1 (5 bases). With 1 base removed from V and 4 bases from J, the gap between germline ends came to 13 bases. Germline CDR1 and CDR2: MNHEY and SVGAGI. CDR3 length: 15 amino acids. The CDR3 loop reads CASSYFGAGGTEAFF. The CDR3 bases are TGTGCCAGCAGTTACTTTGGGGCCGGGGGCACTGAAGCTTTCTTT.

This clonotype is medium-sized (0.01 to 0.1%). For a library built for alpha chains, this beta chain is a stray read; little rests on its size. The V gene is TRBV6-2 or TRBV6-3, the J gene TRBJ2-7, with D maybe TRBD2 (6 bases). Germline V lookup: CDR1 MNHEY, CDR2 SVGEGT. V dropped 5 bases and J dropped 7 bases, with 18 bases sitting between them. The CDR3 extends over 14 amino acids. The CDR3 coding sequence is TGTGCCAGCAGTGTCCTGGTGGGGACTTGGGAGCAGTACTTC. Translation: CASSVLVGTWEQYF.

In its sample, this clonotype is medium-sized (0.01 to 0.1%). As an off-target read in a library built for alpha chains, this beta chain has a frequency of little significance. The V call is TRBV5-6, the J call TRBJ2-5; D gene uncertain. V lost 1 base to trimming and J lost 5 bases, with 6 bases between them. The CDR3 covers 12 residues. Germline values: CDR1 SGHDT, CDR2 YYEEEE. The CDR3 here is CASSLIYETQYF. In DNA, the CDR3 is TGTGCCAGCAGCTTGATCTACGAGACCCAGTACTTC.

Concerning this clonotype: This beta chain is a stray sequence in a library constructed for alpha chains; its clone size is not meaningful. The CDR3 DNA reads as TGTGCCAGCAGCTCCGGGACCAACCAAGAGACCCAGTACTTC. Protein: CASSSGTNQETQYF. The J gene is TRBJ2-5, the V gene TRBV3-1; D is perhaps TRBD1 or TRBD2 (5 bases each). The ends were cut back, 5 bases at V and 0 bases at J, with 10 bases in the middle. This CDR3 is built from 14 residues. The germline gives CDR1 LGHDT, CDR2 YNNKEL (reference sequence).

This clonotype is medium-sized. This beta chain is a stray read from a library made for alpha chains; its abundance is not meaningful. J is TRBJ2-3 and V is TRBV2; D is uncertain. Trimming removed 4 bases from V and 4 bases from J, with 6 bases in between. The CDR3 has 12 amino acids. CDR1 is SNHLY and CDR2 is FYNNEI in the germline V gene. The CDR3 nucleotides read TGTGCCAGCAGTGCCATTTCAGATACGCAGTATTTT. Its translation is CASSAISDTQYF.

In this sample, this clonotype is medium-sized. This beta chain lies outside the target of a library built for alpha chains; its clone size means little. V gene TRBV27 combines with J gene TRBJ2-1; 7 nucleotides line up with TRBD1. J lost 6 bases, V lost 5 bases, and 10 bases had no gene match. CDR1 and CDR2 (germline): MNHEY, SMNVEV (reference sequence). The CDR3 extends over 15 amino acids. CDR3 sequence (DNA): TGTGCCAGCAGTCGTACAGGGGATGGAGGCAATGAGCAGTTCTTC. This sequence encodes CASSRTGDGGNEQFF.

This clonotype is labeled medium-sized. The size of this beta chain means little, since it is a stray read in a library made for alpha chains. The chain links TRBV6-2 or TRBV6-3 to TRBJ2-7; D is uncertain. The germline gives CDR1 MNHEY, CDR2 SVGEGT. The V gene lost 4 bases and the J gene lost 6 bases, with 16 bases spanning the gap. The CDR3 runs 14 residues. The chain's CDR3 is CASSSLSLSSEQYF. The CDR3 DNA reads as TGTGCCAGCAGTTCTTTAAGCCTCTCGTCCGAGCAGTACTTC.

In its sample, this clonotype is medium-sized. Since the library was made to target alpha chains, this beta chain is a stray read and its abundance is not meaningful. The V and J genes are TRBV27 and TRBJ1-6, with a tentative D call TRBD1 (5 bases). V was pared by 1 base and J by 10 bases, with 14 bases between. The CDR3 length is 15 residues. In germline, CDR1 is MNHEY, CDR2 SMNVEV (reference sequence). CDR3 sequence: CASSLLEGKASPLHF. The CDR3 DNA reads as TGTGCCAGCAGTTTATTGGAGGGGAAAGCCTCACCCCTCCACTTT.

This clonotype is categorized as medium-sized. As an off-target read in a library built for alpha chains, this beta chain has a frequency of little significance. This chain connects TRBV2 to TRBJ1-1; 7 nucleotides line up with TRBD1. The CDR3 has 13 amino acids. Germline CDR1 reads SNHLY; CDR2 reads FYNNEI. Germline trimming cut 5 bases from V and 3 bases from J; bases unmatched to any gene: 3. The CDR3 protein is CASSRGQYTEAFF. In nucleotides, the CDR3 is TGTGCCAGCAGTCGGGGACAGTACACTGAAGCTTTCTTT.

Judged by abundance, this clonotype is medium-sized. This beta chain turned up in a library designed for alpha chains; as an off-target read, its abundance says little. The chain couples TRBV9 to TRBJ2-2; D is possibly TRBD1 or TRBD2 (5 bases each). Germline V gene data show CDR1 as SGDLS and CDR2 as YYNGEE. The CDR3 is 16 residues long. Between the trimmed V and J ends, which lost 4 bases and 2 bases, there was a span of 15 bases. The CDR3 bases are TGTGCCAGCAGCCGGAGCCTCGGGGCAAACACCGGGGAGCTGTTTTTT. Protein product: CASSRSLGANTGELFF.

This clonotype was seen repeatedly, ten times or more. Being off target in a library aimed at alpha chains, this beta chain has a size of little meaning. The rearrangement uses TRBV6-5 and TRBJ2-7; no reliable D call. V was trimmed by 4 bases and J by 7 bases, leaving 17 bases between them. The CDR3 loop spans 14 amino acids. Germline CDR1 MNHEY, CDR2 SVGAGI. DNA for the CDR3: TGTGCCAGCAGTTTTCAACGTCTATTGGGGGAGCAGTACTTC. It translates to CASSFQRLLGEQYF.

This clonotype rates as large. The size of this beta chain means little, since it is a stray read in a library made for alpha chains. The rearrangement joins TRBV5-4 to TRBJ1-2; 7 bases map to TRBD1. Germline V gene sequence: CDR1 SGHNT, CDR2 YYREEE (reference sequence). The CDR3 is made up of 14 amino acids. J lost 4 bases, V lost 2 bases, and 5 bases had no gene match. As DNA, the CDR3 is TGTGCCAGCAGCTTAGACAGGGATGTCTATGGCTACACCTTC. Protein sequence: CASSLDRDVYGYTF.